This TCR beta chain stems from a study of T-cell reconstitution after alpha-beta-depleted transplantation in children. As it was prepared, the TCRbeta library received unique molecular identifiers. TCRdb reprocessed the PCR reads with MiXCR, giving one entry per CDR3 protein. The repertoire has about 640,000 distinct CDR3 sequences, 16% of them found once; the top ten carry 1.1%. The junction had 5 bases not matched to a gene; V was cut back by 2 bases and J by 7 bases. This CDR3 has 13 residues. Germline V gene lookup returns CDR1 SGHRS and CDR2 YFSETQ. This clonotype was sampled from a human donor who donated a stem cell graft to a child with acute myeloid leukemia. The chain uses TRBV5-1 and TRBJ1-1; 7 bases are shared with TRBD1. The material was PBMCs from the stem cell graft donor, obtained from the stem cell graft. The CDR3 here is CASSFNWDSEAFF. The DNA of the CDR3 is TGCGCCAGCAGCTTTAACTGGGACAGTGAAGCTTTCTTT.